Below, 2 T cell receptor beta chains from the same sample are listed, as sequenced in a study of blood T cell repertoires in COVID-19. Sequenced by immunoSEQ multiplex PCR; TCRdb stores in-frame clones only, minus some. The sample carries approximately 150,000 clones, 81% recorded once. What was sequenced was PBMCs or T cells enriched from blood (not recorded which). The receptors here all came from a woman aged 40-49 years with acute COVID-19.

The chain employs TRBV5-6 and TRBJ2-5; 7 bases align to TRBD1. The CDR3 is made up of 14 amino acids. Germline assignment: CDR1 SGHDT and CDR2 YYEEEE. Losses at the gene ends were 4 bases for V and 0 bases for J; bases not matched to a gene: 3. Here the CDR3 reads CASSVGQYQETQYF. In DNA form, the CDR3 reads TGTGCCAGCAGCGTGGGACAGTACCAAGAGACCCAGTACTTC.

The chain uses TRBV2 and TRBJ1-5; TRBD1 agrees at 8 bases. The germline gives CDR1 SNHLY, CDR2 FYNNEI. The CDR3 contains 16 residues. The V gene end was trimmed by 4 bases and the J gene end by 0 bases; junction bases not matched to a gene: 5. The CDR3 protein is CASSADRDYSNQPQHF. The DNA of the CDR3 is TGTGCCAGCAGTGCGGACAGGGATTATAGCAATCAGCCCCAGCATTTT. The whole variable domain, remainder taken from reference TRBV2 and TRBJ1-5, is EPEVTQTPSHQVTQMGQEVILRCVPISNHLYFYWYRQILGQKVEFLVSFYNNEISEKSEIFDDQFSVERPDGSNFTLKIRSTKLEDSAMYFCASSADRDYSNQPQHFGDGTRLSIL.